This T cell receptor beta chain was observed in a study of Graves' ophthalmopathy and Graves' hyperthyroidism. Under 3 months in duration, the ophthalmopathy in affected donors had moderate-to-severe activity, CAS ≥3 and NOSPECS ≥4. PBMCs were obtained from roughly 9.7 ml of fresh peripheral blood. Scientists amplified the TCR beta CDR3 regions from RNA transcripts. Second-round multiplex PCR followed a first-round RT-PCR using HTBI primers. TCRdb recomputed calls from the multiplex PCR reads with MiXCR, one row per CDR3 protein. The table has some 400,000 distinct CDR3 sequences, around 19% seen once; the top ten hold 1.5% to 2%. Trimming shortened V by 3 bases and J by 7 bases, and 10 bases separated the two germline ends. The CDR3 spans 13 residues. Germline CDR1 reads DFQATT; CDR2 reads SNEGSKA (reference sequence). This clonotype was found many times.

The V and J genes are TRBV20-1 and TRBJ1-6; D gene uncertain. The sequence was collected from a woman aged 18-29 years with Graves' ophthalmopathy. Source material: peripheral blood. The CDR3 spells CSARDFMNSPLHF. The CDR3 DNA reads as TGCAGTGCTAGGGATTTTATGAATTCACCCCTCCACTTT.